The T cell receptor (beta chain) under discussion was sequenced for a study of T cells in Graves' hyperthyroidism and ophthalmopathy. TCR beta CDR3 sequences were amplified from RNA transcripts. First-round RT-PCR of the TCR CDR3 relied on the HTBI primer set. A single record per CDR3 protein comes from TCRdb applying MiXCR to the multiplex PCR reads. The sample consists of around 520,000 distinct CDR3 sequences, around 13% of them appearing once. There are many counts of this clonotype. No antigen is known for it. Per germline, CDR1 SGHRS and CDR2 YFSETQ. V lost 4 bases, J lost 5 bases, and 14 bases stayed unmatched. The CDR3 extends over 16 amino acids. Study-wide results and caveats: Most expanded thyroid clonotypes above 0.001 also appeared in blood.

The receptor was isolated from a woman aged 40-49 years with Graves' hyperthyroidism. Material: blood. J is TRBJ1-2 and V is TRBV5-1, with 7 bases lining up with TRBD1. The CDR3 nucleotides read TGCGCCAGCAGCACCCTGACAGGGTTGGACCGGTATGGCTACACCTTC. This gives the protein CASSTLTGLDRYGYTF.